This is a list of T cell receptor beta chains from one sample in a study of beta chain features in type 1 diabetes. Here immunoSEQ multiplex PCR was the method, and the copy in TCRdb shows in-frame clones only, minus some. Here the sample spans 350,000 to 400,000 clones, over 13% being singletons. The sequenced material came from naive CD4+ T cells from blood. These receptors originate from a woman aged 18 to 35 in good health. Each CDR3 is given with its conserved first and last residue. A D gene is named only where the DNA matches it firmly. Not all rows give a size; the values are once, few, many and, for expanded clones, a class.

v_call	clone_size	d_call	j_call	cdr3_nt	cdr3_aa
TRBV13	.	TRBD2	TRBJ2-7	TGTGCCAGCAGCTTAGAGGGGGGGACGGGACTAGGGCAATACGAGCAGTACTTC	CASSLEGGTGLGQYEQYF
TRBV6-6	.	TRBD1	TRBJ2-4	TGTGCCAGCAGTTATAACCGGGACAGGCCAAACATTCAGTACTTC	CASSYNRDRPNIQYF
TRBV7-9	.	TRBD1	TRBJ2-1	TGTGCCAGCAGGTCCCCGGGACAGGGGTACAATGAGCAGTTCTTC	CASRSPGQGYNEQFF
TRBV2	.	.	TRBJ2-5	TGTGCCAGCAGCGTCCCCTTATCTCAAGAGACCCAGTACTTC	CASSVPLSQETQYF
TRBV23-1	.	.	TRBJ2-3	TGCGCCAGCAGTCAATCGGGGTCAGGGCGGACCCCCAGGGCAGATACGCAGTATTTT	CASSQSGSGRTPRADTQYF
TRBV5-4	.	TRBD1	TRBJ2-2	TGTGCCAGCAGCCCTCTTGGACAGGGCGACACCGGGGAGCTGTTTTTT	CASSPLGQGDTGELFF
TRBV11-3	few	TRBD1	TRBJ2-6	TGTGCCAGCAGCCGACAGGGCTCTGGGGCCAACGTCCTGACTTTC	CASSRQGSGANVLTF
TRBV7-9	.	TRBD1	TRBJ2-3	TGTGCCAGCAGCTCAGGGACAGTGAACACAGATACGCAGTATTTT	CASSSGTVNTDTQYF
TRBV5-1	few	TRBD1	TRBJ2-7	TGCGCCAGCAGCTTGAGGGGACAGGGGGCTGAAGAGCAGTACTTC	CASSLRGQGAEEQYF
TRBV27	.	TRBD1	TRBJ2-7	TGTGCCAGCGGAGTCAAGACAGGGGGTGCCTACGAGCAGTACTTC	CASGVKTGGAYEQYF
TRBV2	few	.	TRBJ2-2	TGTGCCAGCAGCGGCGGGACGGAAAACACCGGGGAGCTGTTTTTT	CASSGGTENTGELFF
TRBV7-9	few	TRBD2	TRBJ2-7	TGTGCCAGCAGCCTGACTAGCGGGAGGGCTTCGAACGAGCAGTACTTC	CASSLTSGRASNEQYF
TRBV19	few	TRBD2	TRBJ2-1	TGTGCCAGTAGTTTAGGACTAGCGGGAGGGGTAAATGAGCAGTTCTTC	CASSLGLAGGVNEQFF
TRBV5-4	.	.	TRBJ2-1	TGTGCCAGCAGCTGGGCCCTAGCGAGCTCCTACAATGAGCAGTTCTTC	CASSWALASSYNEQFF
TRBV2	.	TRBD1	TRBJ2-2	TGTGCCAGCAGGGGACAGGGGGGAACCGGGGAGCTGTTTTTT	CASRGQGGTGELFF
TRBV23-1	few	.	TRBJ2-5	TGCGCCAGCAGTCGGCCTGCACCCCAAGAGACCCAGTACTTC	CASSRPAPQETQYF
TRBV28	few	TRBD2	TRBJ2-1	TGTGCCAGCATAACGGGACTAGGGGGATACAATGAGCAGTTCTTC	CASITGLGGYNEQFF
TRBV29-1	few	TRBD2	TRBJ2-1	TGCAGCGTGCTACCGGGACTAGCGGGATATGAGCAGTTCTTC	CSVLPGLAGYEQFF
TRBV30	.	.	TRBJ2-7	TGTGCCTTCCAGCGCGTGAGCTCCTACGAGCAGTACTTC	CAFQRVSSYEQYF
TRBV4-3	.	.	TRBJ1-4	TGCGCCAGCAGCCAAGCGAGTAGTGAAAAACTGTTTTTT	CASSQASSEKLFF
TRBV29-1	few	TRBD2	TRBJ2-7	TGCAGCGCCGCCGGACTAGCGGGAGTCGGCGAGCAGTACTTC	CSAAGLAGVGEQYF
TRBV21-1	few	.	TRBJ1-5	TGTGCCAGCGGGGCAGGTAATCAGCCCCAGCATTTT	CASGAGNQPQHF
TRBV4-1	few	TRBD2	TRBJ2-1	TGCGCCACCGGGTACAGCGGGAGTTTTGTTGAGCAGTTCTTC	CATGYSGSFVEQFF
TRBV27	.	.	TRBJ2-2	TGTGCCAGCAGTCTAAGGGGGGCGGGAGCTTGGACCGGGGAGCTGTTTTTT	CASSLRGAGAWTGELFF
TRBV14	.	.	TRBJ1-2	TGTGCCAGCAGCCAAGATTTAGGGGGATCCCAGAATGGCTACACCTTC	CASSQDLGGSQNGYTF
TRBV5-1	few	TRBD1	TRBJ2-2	TGCGCCAGCAGTTGGGACAGGGTCGAGACCGGGGAGCTGTTTTTT	CASSWDRVETGELFF
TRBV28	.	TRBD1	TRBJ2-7	TGTGCCAGCAGTTCGGGACAGCCCTACGAGCAGTACTTC	CASSSGQPYEQYF
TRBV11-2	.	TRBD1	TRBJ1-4	TGTGCCAGCAGCTTTAGCGGGGACAGAGAAAAACTGTTTTTT	CASSFSGDREKLFF
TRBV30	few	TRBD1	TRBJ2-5	TGTGCCTGGACCTGGACAGGGTTACTAAGGGAGACCCAGTACTTC	CAWTWTGLLRETQYF
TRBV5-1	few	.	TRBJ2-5	TGCGCCAGCAGCTTGGGACAGGGAGGAGAGACCCAGTACTTC	CASSLGQGGETQYF
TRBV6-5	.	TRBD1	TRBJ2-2	TGTGCCAGCAGCCGGGACAGGGCGAACACCGGGGAGCTGTTTTTT	CASSRDRANTGELFF
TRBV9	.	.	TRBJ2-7	TGTGCCAGCAGCGTAGGGTCTAGCGCCTCATACGAGCAGTACTTC	CASSVGSSASYEQYF
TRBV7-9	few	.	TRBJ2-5	TGTGCCAGCAGTACTAATATGGAGACCCAGTACTTC	CASSTNMETQYF
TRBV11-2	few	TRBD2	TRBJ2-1	TGTGCCAGCAGCTTCACGGGACTAGTCTCCGATGAGCAGTTCTTC	CASSFTGLVSDEQFF
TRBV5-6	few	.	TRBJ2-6	TGTGCCAGCAGCTTGATGCAGGGTATTGGGGCCAACGTCCTGACTTTC	CASSLMQGIGANVLTF
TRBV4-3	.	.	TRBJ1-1	TGCGCCAGCAGCCTCCTTGGGGCGAACACTGAAGCTTTCTTT	CASSLLGANTEAFF
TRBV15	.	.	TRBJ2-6	TGTGCCACCAGCAGAGAACGGAGCGTCTCTGGGGCCAACGTCCTGACTTTC	CATSRERSVSGANVLTF
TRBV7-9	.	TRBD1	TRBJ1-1	TGTGCCAGCAGTCGGACAGGGCCTGAAGCTTTCTTT	CASSRTGPEAFF
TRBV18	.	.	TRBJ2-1	TGTGCCAGCTCACCACAGGACAGCGGCAATGAGCAGTTCTTC	CASSPQDSGNEQFF
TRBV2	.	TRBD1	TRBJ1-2	TGTGCCAGCAGATACTGGGACAGGGGTGACTATGGCTACACCTTC	CASRYWDRGDYGYTF
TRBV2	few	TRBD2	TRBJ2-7	TGTGCCAGCAGTAGGTTAGCGGGAGGAACCTACGAGCAGTACTTC	CASSRLAGGTYEQYF
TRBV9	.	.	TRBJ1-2	TGTGCCAGCAGCGTAGAGGGACTCGGCTACACCTTC	CASSVEGLGYTF
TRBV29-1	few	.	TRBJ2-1	TGCAGCGAGCGGTCTGTATACAATGAGCAGTTCTTC	CSERSVYNEQFF
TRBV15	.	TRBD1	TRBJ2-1	TGTGCCACCAGCAGGGGACAGGGGATTTCCTACAATGAGCAGTTCTTC	CATSRGQGISYNEQFF
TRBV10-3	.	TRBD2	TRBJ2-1	TGTGCCATCAGGGGACTAGCGGAGAATGAGCAGTTCTTC	CAIRGLAENEQFF
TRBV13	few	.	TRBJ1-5	TGTGCCAGCAGCTTAGTAATATGGTTGCACAGAACCATCAGCCCCCAGCATTTT	CASSLVIWLHRTISPQHF
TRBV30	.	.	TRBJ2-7	TGTGCCTGGAGTGTCAGACAGTACTACGAGCAGTACTTC	CAWSVRQYYEQYF
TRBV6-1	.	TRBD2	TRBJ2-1	TGTGCCAGCAGTGAGGTTTCAGCGGGAAACAATGAGCAGTTCTTC	CASSEVSAGNNEQFF
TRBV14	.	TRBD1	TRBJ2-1	TGTGCCAGCAGCCCGGGACAGGGTTGGGATGAGCAGTTCTTC	CASSPGQGWDEQFF